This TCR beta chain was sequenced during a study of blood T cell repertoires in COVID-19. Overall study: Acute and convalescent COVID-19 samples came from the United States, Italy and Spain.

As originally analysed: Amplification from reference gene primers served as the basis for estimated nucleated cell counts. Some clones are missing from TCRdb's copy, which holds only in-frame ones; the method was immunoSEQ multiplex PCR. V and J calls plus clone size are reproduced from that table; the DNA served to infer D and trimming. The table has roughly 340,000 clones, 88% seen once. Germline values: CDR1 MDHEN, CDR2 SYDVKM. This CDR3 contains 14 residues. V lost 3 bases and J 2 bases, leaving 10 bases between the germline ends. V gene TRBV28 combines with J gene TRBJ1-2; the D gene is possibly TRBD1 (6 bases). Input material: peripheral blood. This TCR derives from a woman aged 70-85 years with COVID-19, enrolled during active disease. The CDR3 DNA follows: TGTGCCAGCAGTTTCCCCGGGACAAACTATGGCTACACCTTC. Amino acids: CASSFPGTNYGYTF.